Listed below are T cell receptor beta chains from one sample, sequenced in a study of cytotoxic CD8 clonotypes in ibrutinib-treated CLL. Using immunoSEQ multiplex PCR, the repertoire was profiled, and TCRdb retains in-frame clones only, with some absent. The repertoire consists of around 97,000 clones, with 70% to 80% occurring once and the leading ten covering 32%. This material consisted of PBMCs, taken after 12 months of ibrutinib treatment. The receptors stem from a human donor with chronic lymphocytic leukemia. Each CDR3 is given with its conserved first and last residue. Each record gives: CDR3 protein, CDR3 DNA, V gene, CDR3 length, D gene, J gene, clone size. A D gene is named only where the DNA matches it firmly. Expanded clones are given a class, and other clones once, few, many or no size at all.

CDR3aa: CASSGAGTVNYGYTF
CDR3nt: TGTGCCAGCAGTGGCGCTGGGACAGTTAACTATGGCTACACCTTC
v_gene: TRBV25-1
len: 15
d_gene: TRBD1
j_gene: TRBJ1-2
abundance: -

CDR3aa: CAWSASQGTKPQHF
CDR3nt: TGTGCCTGGAGTGCCTCACAGGGGACTAAGCCCCAGCATTTT
v_gene: TRBV30
len: 14
d_gene: TRBD1
j_gene: TRBJ1-5
abundance: -

CDR3aa: CASSSRGQQYF
CDR3nt: TGTGCCAGCAGTTCCCGGGGACAGCAGTACTTC
v_gene: TRBV6-5
len: 11
d_gene: -
j_gene: TRBJ2-7
abundance: -

CDR3aa: CASTGLQGYTF
CDR3nt: TGTGCCAGCACGGGGTTGCAGGGCTACACCTTC
v_gene: TRBV2
len: 11
d_gene: -
j_gene: TRBJ1-2
abundance: -

CDR3aa: CASSAGQPKNEKLFF
CDR3nt: TGTGCCAGCTCAGCGGGACAGCCCAAGAATGAAAAACTGTTTTTT
v_gene: TRBV18
len: 15
d_gene: TRBD1
j_gene: TRBJ1-4
abundance: few

CDR3aa: CASSEQGGYTGELFF
CDR3nt: TGTGCCAGCAGTGAACAGGGGGGTTACACCGGGGAGCTGTTTTTT
v_gene: TRBV2
len: 15
d_gene: -
j_gene: TRBJ2-2
abundance: -

CDR3aa: CASSLERLAGAPLSTDTQYF
CDR3nt: TGTGCCAGCAGCTTAGAGCGACTAGCGGGGGCCCCCTTAAGCACAGATACGCAGTATTTT
v_gene: TRBV11-3
len: 20
d_gene: TRBD2
j_gene: TRBJ2-3
abundance: -

CDR3aa: CASSDPTGASEKLFF
CDR3nt: TGTGCCAGCAGCGACCCTACAGGGGCTAGTGAAAAACTGTTTTTT
v_gene: TRBV9
len: 15
d_gene: TRBD1
j_gene: TRBJ1-4
abundance: -

CDR3aa: CASSIAATGGETQYF
CDR3nt: TGTGCCAGTAGTATAGCCGCGACAGGGGGCGAGACCCAGTACTTC
v_gene: TRBV19
len: 15
d_gene: TRBD1
j_gene: TRBJ2-5
abundance: -

CDR3aa: CASSPLRAPDEKLFF
CDR3nt: TGCGCCAGCAGCCCGCTCCGGGCCCCCGATGAAAAACTGTTTTTT
v_gene: TRBV4-1
len: 15
d_gene: -
j_gene: TRBJ1-4
abundance: -

CDR3aa: CASSLALTRGETQYF
CDR3nt: TGTGCCAGCAGCTTAGCGCTGACTAGAGGAGAGACCCAGTACTTC
v_gene: TRBV7-9
len: 15
d_gene: -
j_gene: TRBJ2-5
abundance: once

CDR3aa: CASSVAGSSTEAFF
CDR3nt: TGTGCCAGCAGCGTAGCGGGCAGTAGCACTGAAGCTTTCTTT
v_gene: TRBV9
len: 14
d_gene: -
j_gene: TRBJ1-1
abundance: -

CDR3aa: CASSVGVDPNQPQHF
CDR3nt: TGTGCCAGCAGTGTGGGGGTGGACCCTAATCAGCCCCAGCATTTT
v_gene: TRBV6-6
len: 15
d_gene: -
j_gene: TRBJ1-5
abundance: once

CDR3aa: CASSYSTRGHGGELFF
CDR3nt: TGTGCCAGCAGTTACTCGACCAGGGGGCATGGCGGGGAGCTGTTTTTT
v_gene: TRBV6-5
len: 16
d_gene: TRBD1
j_gene: TRBJ2-2
abundance: -

CDR3aa: CASRPGRGQGEAFF
CDR3nt: TGTGCCAGCAGGCCGGGAAGGGGGCAGGGGGAGGCTTTCTTT
v_gene: TRBV6-5
len: 14
d_gene: TRBD1
j_gene: TRBJ1-1
abundance: -

CDR3aa: CASSVEPRRGTEAFF
CDR3nt: TGTGCCAGCAGCGTAGAACCCCGCCGTGGCACTGAAGCTTTCTTT
v_gene: TRBV9
len: 15
d_gene: -
j_gene: TRBJ1-1
abundance: -

CDR3aa: CASSLGQVTNTEAFF
CDR3nt: TGTGCCAGTAGTCTAGGACAGGTCACGAACACTGAAGCTTTCTTT
v_gene: TRBV19
len: 15
d_gene: TRBD1
j_gene: TRBJ1-1
abundance: once

CDR3aa: CASSPGTQGETQYF
CDR3nt: TGTGCCAGCAGCCCTGGGACACAGGGAGAGACCCAGTACTTC
v_gene: TRBV7-3
len: 14
d_gene: -
j_gene: TRBJ2-5
abundance: once

CDR3aa: CASSFSSGGLIYGYTF
CDR3nt: TGTGCCAGCAGTTTCTCCTCAGGGGGTTTGATCTATGGCTACACCTTC
v_gene: TRBV27
len: 16
d_gene: TRBD1
j_gene: TRBJ1-2
abundance: -

CDR3aa: CAGRTGGFGYTF
CDR3nt: TGTGCCGGGCGGACAGGGGGCTTTGGCTACACCTTC
v_gene: TRBV19
len: 12
d_gene: TRBD1
j_gene: TRBJ1-2
abundance: -

CDR3aa: CSVKSQGPYEQYF
CDR3nt: TGCAGCGTTAAGTCGCAGGGCCCTTACGAGCAGTACTTC
v_gene: TRBV29-1
len: 13
d_gene: -
j_gene: TRBJ2-7
abundance: -

CDR3aa: CASNRGQGKHAGELFF
CDR3nt: TGTGCCAGCAACCGGGGACAGGGGAAACACGCCGGGGAGCTGTTTTTT
v_gene: TRBV7-2
len: 16
d_gene: TRBD1
j_gene: TRBJ2-2
abundance: many

CDR3aa: CASSFRQGYNEQFF
CDR3nt: TGTGCCAGCAGCTTCCGACAGGGCTACAATGAGCAGTTCTTC
v_gene: TRBV5-6
len: 14
d_gene: TRBD1
j_gene: TRBJ2-1
abundance: -

CDR3aa: CASSPSPGSTLHF
CDR3nt: TGTGCCAGCAGCCCGAGTCCGGGCTCCACCCTCCACTTT
v_gene: TRBV7-2
len: 13
d_gene: -
j_gene: TRBJ1-6
abundance: -

CDR3aa: CASSQGVTENYGYTF
CDR3nt: TGTGCCAGCAGCCAAGGGGTGACGGAGAATTATGGCTACACCTTC
v_gene: TRBV4-2
len: 15
d_gene: -
j_gene: TRBJ1-2
abundance: -

CDR3aa: CASSLGSGNTIYF
CDR3nt: TGCGCCAGCAGCTTAGGTTCTGGAAACACCATATATTTT
v_gene: TRBV5-1
len: 13
d_gene: -
j_gene: TRBJ1-3
abundance: -

CDR3aa: CASSSDRFQETQYF
CDR3nt: TGTGCCAGCAGCTCGGACAGGTTTCAAGAGACCCAGTACTTC
v_gene: TRBV14
len: 14
d_gene: TRBD1
j_gene: TRBJ2-5
abundance: once

CDR3aa: CASSLDGFEAFF
CDR3nt: TGTGCCAGCAGCCTGGACGGGTTTGAAGCTTTCTTT
v_gene: TRBV7-9
len: 12
d_gene: -
j_gene: TRBJ1-1
abundance: -

CDR3aa: CASSPGTGREPQHF
CDR3nt: TGTGCCAGCAGCCCGGGGACAGGACGCGAGCCCCAGCATTTT
v_gene: TRBV7-8
len: 14
d_gene: TRBD1
j_gene: TRBJ1-5
abundance: few

CDR3aa: CASSLTQRIEQYF
CDR3nt: TGTGCCAGCTCACTTACGCAGAGGATCGAGCAGTACTTC
v_gene: TRBV18
len: 13
d_gene: -
j_gene: TRBJ2-7
abundance: -

CDR3aa: CASSLGTGGSGELFF
CDR3nt: TGTGCCAGCAGCTTGGGGACAGGGGGAAGCGGGGAGCTGTTTTTT
v_gene: TRBV7-9
len: 15
d_gene: TRBD1
j_gene: TRBJ2-2
abundance: -

CDR3aa: CASSGRLGGLNQPQHF
CDR3nt: TGTGCCAGCAGTGGGAGGCTAGGGGGCTTAAATCAGCCCCAGCATTTT
v_gene: TRBV6-1
len: 16
d_gene: TRBD1
j_gene: TRBJ1-5
abundance: -

CDR3aa: CATTPGRPDSPLHF
CDR3nt: TGTGCCACCACCCCGGGCCGTCCTGATTCACCCCTCCACTTT
v_gene: TRBV15
len: 14
d_gene: -
j_gene: TRBJ1-6
abundance: few

CDR3aa: CASSPTGYGYTF
CDR3nt: TGTGCCAGCAGTCCGACAGGGTATGGCTACACCTTC
v_gene: TRBV28
len: 12
d_gene: TRBD1
j_gene: TRBJ1-2
abundance: -

CDR3aa: CASSSKYEQYF
CDR3nt: TGTGCCAGCAGCTCAAAATACGAGCAGTACTTC
v_gene: TRBV5-6
len: 11
d_gene: -
j_gene: TRBJ2-7
abundance: once

CDR3aa: CASTLRGALGEETQYF
CDR3nt: TGCGCCAGCACCCTACGCGGGGCCCTCGGGGAAGAGACCCAGTACTTC
v_gene: TRBV5-1
len: 16
d_gene: -
j_gene: TRBJ2-5
abundance: few

CDR3aa: CASSSTGYSSYEQYF
CDR3nt: TGTGCCAGCAGCTCGACAGGATATAGCTCCTACGAGCAGTACTTC
v_gene: TRBV5-4
len: 15
d_gene: -
j_gene: TRBJ2-7
abundance: -

CDR3aa: CASSLGSLSYEQYF
CDR3nt: TGTGCCAGCAGCTTAGGCAGTCTCTCCTACGAGCAGTACTTC
v_gene: TRBV7-8
len: 14
d_gene: -
j_gene: TRBJ2-7
abundance: -

CDR3aa: CASSLGPIQETQYF
CDR3nt: TGTGCCAGCAGCTTAGGGCCAATCCAAGAGACCCAGTACTTC
v_gene: TRBV11-2
len: 14
d_gene: -
j_gene: TRBJ2-5
abundance: -

CDR3aa: CSVSHKGGDYGYTF
CDR3nt: TGCAGCGTTTCCCACAAGGGGGGAGACTATGGCTACACCTTC
v_gene: TRBV29-1
len: 14
d_gene: -
j_gene: TRBJ1-2
abundance: -